This T cell receptor beta chain was retrieved from a study of blood T cell repertoires in COVID-19. Study-level information: COVID-19 samples collected from the United States, Italy and Spain covered acute and convalescent phases. Sample material is recorded as cDNA or gDNA derived from T cells, B-cell-depleted T cells, or PBMCs.

Original data processing: Researchers report that nucleated cell counts were estimated from reference gene primer amplification. Some clones are missing from TCRdb's copy, which holds only in-frame ones; the method was immunoSEQ multiplex PCR. That table is the source of V, J and clone size, and D and trimming were worked out from the DNA. The repertoire has approximately 350,000 clones, around nine tenths of them found once; the top ten carry 3% to 4%. The CDR3 extends over 14 amino acids. CDR1 is SGHDT and CDR2 is YYEEEE in the germline V gene. V was trimmed by 6 bases and J by 8 bases, leaving 20 bases between them.

The receptor was derived from a young woman who had recovered from COVID-19. The chain combines TRBV5-6 with TRBJ1-2; D possibly corresponds to TRBD1 (6 bases). The sample was peripheral blood. The CDR3 spells CASIQGSRIGGYTF. The DNA of the CDR3 is TGTGCCAGCATCCAGGGGTCCCGGATTGGAGGCTACACCTTC. The variable domain in full, with the rest retrieved from reference TRBV5-6 and TRBJ1-2, is DAGVTQSPTHLIKTRGQQVTLRCSPKSGHDTVSWYQQALGQGPQFIFQYYEEEERQRGNFPDRFSGHQFPNYSSELNVNALLLGDSALYLCASIQGSRIGGYTFGSGTRLTVV.